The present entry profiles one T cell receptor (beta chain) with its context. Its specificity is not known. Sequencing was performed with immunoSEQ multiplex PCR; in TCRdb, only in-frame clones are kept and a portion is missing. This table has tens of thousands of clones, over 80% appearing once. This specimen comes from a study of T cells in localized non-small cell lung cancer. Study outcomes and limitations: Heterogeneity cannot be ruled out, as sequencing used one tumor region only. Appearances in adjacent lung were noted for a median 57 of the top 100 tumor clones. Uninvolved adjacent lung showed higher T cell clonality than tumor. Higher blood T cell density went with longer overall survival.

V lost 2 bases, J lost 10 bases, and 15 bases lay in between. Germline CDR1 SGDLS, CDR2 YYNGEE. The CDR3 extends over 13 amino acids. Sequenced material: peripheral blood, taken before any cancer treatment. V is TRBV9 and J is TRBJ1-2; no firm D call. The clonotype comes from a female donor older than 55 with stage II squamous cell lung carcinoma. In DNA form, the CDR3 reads TGTGCCAGCAGCGTTGACCTTTACCCTTACTACACCTTC. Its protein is CASSVDLYPYYTF.